This T cell receptor (beta chain) was retrieved from a study of human T cells and chemical hapten exposure. Time point defined: patch test 1, 2 weeks after DPC sensitization. Regarding treatment: therapeutic diphenylcyclopropenone sensitization with weekly scalp DPC. This clonotype appeared a few times. TCRdb itself ran the RACE reads through MiXCR, one entry per CDR3 protein. The table has about 82,000 distinct CDR3 sequences, roughly a tenth seen once. The sample was whole blood, taken in connection with sensitization to the hapten diphenylcyclopropenone (DPC). The sequence came from a woman aged 45-60 years with alopecia areata. Some clones in this sample may be carry-over from other donors' samples.

In nucleotides, the CDR3 is TGTGCCAGCAGTGCGACAGGAAGAGAAGGCTACACCTTC. It codes for CASSATGREGYTF. The V call is TRBV6-4, the J call TRBJ1-2; possible D gene TRBD1, 6 bases. Trimming cost V 4 bases and J 8 bases, with 14 bases left between them. The CDR3 length is 13 residues. Germline V gene lookup returns CDR1 MRHNA and CDR2 SNTAGT.